Listed below are T cell receptor beta chains from one sample, sequenced in a study of blood T cell repertoires in COVID-19. Produced via immunoSEQ multiplex PCR; TCRdb's table is partial and in-frame only. The table has over 150,000 clones, less than 90% seen once. Source material: PBMCs or T cells enriched from blood (not recorded which). The receptors here all came from a woman aged 45-65 years who had recovered from COVID-19. Each CDR3 is given with its conserved first and last residue. A D gene is named only where the DNA matches it firmly. Rows give clone size only sometimes, using once, few, many, or a class for an expanded clone.

abundance	j_gene	d_gene	v_gene	CDR3aa	CDR3nt
NA	TRBJ2-1	NA	TRBV18	CASSLAYPSYNEQFF	TGTGCCAGCTCACTAGCGTACCCTTCCTACAATGAGCAGTTCTTC
NA	TRBJ1-5	TRBD1	TRBV28	CASSQWGDRILQPQHF	TGTGCCAGCAGCCAATGGGGGGACAGGATTTTACAGCCCCAGCATTTT
NA	TRBJ2-3	NA	TRBV27	CASSSQGTQYF	TGTGCCAGCAGTTCCCAGGGTACGCAGTATTTT
NA	TRBJ1-2	TRBD1	TRBV6-4	CASSASYKDREGLRDTF	TGTGCCAGCAGTGCCTCCTATAAGGACAGGGAGGGTCTCCGGGACACCTTC
NA	TRBJ2-7	TRBD2	TRBV6-2/TRBV6-3	CASSRTSGILSYEQYF	TGTGCCAGCAGTCGGACTAGCGGGATCCTCTCCTACGAGCAGTACTTC
medium-sized	TRBJ1-1	NA	TRBV18	CASSSAGYMNTEAFF	TGTGCCAGCTCATCAGCGGGATACATGAACACTGAAGCTTTCTTT
NA	TRBJ2-2	NA	TRBV6-5	CASSYQFNTGELFF	TGTGCCAGCAGTTACCAGTTTAACACCGGGGAGCTGTTTTTT
NA	TRBJ2-2	NA	TRBV28	CASNPSVGGGGELFF	TGTGCCAGCAACCCTTCGGTAGGGGGCGGCGGGGAGCTATTTTTT
NA	TRBJ1-1	NA	TRBV3-1/TRBV3-2	CASSQGGGLHLNTEAFF	TGTGCCAGCAGCCAAGGGGGGGGACTCCATTTGAACACTGAAGCTTTCTTT
once	TRBJ2-1	TRBD2	TRBV14	CASSRLAGGQQFF	TGTGCCAGCAGCCGACTAGCGGGAGGACAGCAGTTCTTC
NA	TRBJ2-1	NA	TRBV18	CASTVSPGQKHEQFF	TGTGCCAGCACTGTGTCCCCGGGACAAAAACATGAGCAGTTCTTC
NA	TRBJ2-2	TRBD1	TRBV11-2	CASSIRTGRTNTGELFF	TGTGCCAGCAGCATAAGGACAGGCCGAACAAACACCGGGGAGCTGTTTTTT
NA	TRBJ2-3	TRBD1	TRBV3-1/TRBV3-2	CASSQYSTTGEADTQYF	TGTGCCAGCAGCCAATACTCTACGACAGGGGAGGCAGATACGCAGTATTTT
NA	TRBJ1-6	TRBD1	TRBV7-8	CASIGQGNSPLHF	TGTGCCAGCATTGGACAGGGGAATTCACCCCTCCACTTT
once	TRBJ2-1	NA	TRBV30	CAWGEPIRNEQFF	TGTGCCTGGGGAGAACCCATCCGGAATGAGCAGTTCTTC
NA	TRBJ2-1	TRBD1	TRBV7-2	CASSLARQGYNEQFF	TGTGCCAGCAGCTTAGCTCGACAGGGCTACAATGAGCAGTTCTTC
once	TRBJ1-6	NA	TRBV30	CAGTLGASVNSPLHF	TGTGCCGGGACATTGGGGGCGAGTGTAAATTCACCCCTCCACTTT
NA	TRBJ2-4	TRBD1	TRBV6-2/TRBV6-3	CASSSQDRVKNIQYF	TGTGCCAGCAGTTCCCAGGACAGGGTCAAAAACATTCAGTACTTC
NA	TRBJ1-5	TRBD1	TRBV28	CASSLSTGANQPQHF	TGTGCCAGCAGTTTATCGACAGGGGCAAATCAGCCCCAGCATTTT
NA	TRBJ2-3	TRBD2	TRBV2	CASSDRTSGFTDTQYF	TGTGCCAGCAGTGATAGGACTAGCGGTTTCACAGATACGCAGTATTTT
NA	TRBJ2-5	NA	TRBV2	CASRDTGIQETQYF	TGTGCCAGCAGAGACACAGGGATTCAAGAGACCCAGTACTTC
NA	TRBJ2-2	TRBD1	TRBV19	CASNTGATGELFF	TGTGCCAGTAACACAGGGGCCACCGGGGAGCTGTTTTTT
medium-sized	TRBJ2-7	TRBD2	TRBV4-2	CASSPGLAGGTYEQYF	TGTGCCAGCAGCCCTGGACTAGCGGGAGGTACCTACGAGCAGTACTTC
NA	TRBJ2-1	TRBD2	TRBV5-4	CASSLGRSGSNEQFF	TGTGCCAGCAGCTTGGGGCGTAGCGGGAGCAATGAGCAGTTCTTC
NA	TRBJ1-1	TRBD1	TRBV9	CASSVVGTVMGTEAFF	TGTGCCAGCAGCGTAGTTGGGACAGTAATGGGCACTGAAGCTTTCTTT